The source of this T cell receptor beta chain is a study of type 1 and type 2 diabetes patients (dated by TCRdb to 2015 to 2016). Looking at the study overall: Recruited in China, the cohort was made up of 9 or 10 type 1 diabetes patients, four type 2 diabetes patients and about 6 nondiabetic controls. When approximately 19-cycle amplification was compared with approximately 25-cycle amplification, V gene usage looked similar, suggesting that primer efficiencies were similar and PCR bias was random. TCRbeta libraries were sequenced paired-end on Illumina HiSeq 2000 or MiSeq instruments. For the type 1 diabetes patients, the type 2 diabetes patients acted as a disease comparison group. The study used high-throughput sequencing to profile TCRbeta repertoires and compare individuals with type 1 diabetes, type 2 diabetes and no diabetes. Across the study, CD4+ and CD8+ T cells were positively selected from PBMCs by means of CD4 or CD8 MicroBeads on MACS columns. A total of 15 million to 20 million paired-end reads were generated across the whole study.

All diabetic patients met standard classification criteria for type 1 or type 2 diabetes, with glucose and C-peptide assessed by WHO-recommended methods. Donors were excluded if they had other autoimmune diseases or infections within the previous four weeks. Approximately 9.8 milliliters of peripheral blood were drawn from each participant. PBMCs were isolated with LymphoPrep density separation. Note on this clonotype: Its antigen remains undetermined. Base qualities are not at hand, and no much larger clone is one base apart.

Summary of the overall study and its limitations: Highly correlated V and J gene usage patterns were observed for type 2 diabetes and control samples, with an average of around 0.97 between samples. Type 2 diabetes patients had few highly-expanded CD4+ clones, median one, accounting for a median roughly 4% of reads. The study groups were not matched for age and gender, which could possibly have biased interpretation. Only a limited number of T2D and control samples were sequenced, so some T1D-only HECs might also appear in more T2D or control samples. Type 2 diabetes repertoires showed high diversity, significantly greater than type 1 diabetes repertoires in both CD4+ and CD8+ T cells.

TCRdb lists the instrument as Illumina MiSeq. Genomic DNA from sorted T cell subsets served as template for TCRbeta CDR3 amplification. Multiplex PCR with 30 forward and 13 reverse primers amplified the TCRbeta CDR3 region. PCR products were purified with AMPure XP beads, after which indices and adaptors were added in a second approximately 26-cycle PCR. Before sequencing, libraries were gel-purified with the QIAquick Gel Extraction Kit. Regarding the original processing steps: FLASH was used to merge the paired-end reads, and IgBLAST was used to align the reads to IMGT V, D and J germline references. Reads with below 70% alignment identity to germline references were discarded, leaving some 10 million reads study-wide. CDR3 boundaries, reading frame and productivity were assigned following IMGT definitions. A highly-expanded clone was defined as any clone making up 1% or more of reads, and normalized Shannon entropy served as the measure of diversity. Group differences in Shannon entropy were tested with unpaired two-tailed t-tests. TCRdb redid the processing of the public reads, applying fastp at Q25 and MiXCR, and retained in-frame beta chains. Entries that share a CDR3 protein sequence are merged under the most common genes and DNA. TCRdb, not the authors, supplied the V and J calls. The table for this sample lists around 300,000 distinct CDR3 sequences; roughly 44% of them were counted only once. In total, the top ten clones hold roughly 13% of the sample.

The CDR3, from cysteine to phenylalanine, totals 16 residues. Only CDR3 DNA is held: 48 bases, read in frame from base 1. CDR1 is given as SNHLY and CDR2 as FYNNEI, both from the germline V gene. The germline ends are 20 bases apart after V is trimmed by 6 bases and J by 3 bases. The sequence came from a man aged 18 to 29 with type 2 diabetes. Sequenced: peripheral blood mononuclear cells (PBMCs). Recombination connected TRBV2 to TRBJ1-1, with the identity of the D gene unclear. In nucleotides, the sequence is TGTGCCAGCAGGAAGGACCTAACCCCACGGGACACTGAAGCTTTCTTT. Its protein product is CASRKDLTPRDTEAFF. The entire variable domain, with the stretches around the CDR3 drawn from the reference TRBV2 and TRBJ1-1 proteins, is EPEVTQTPSHQVTQMGQEVILRCVPISNHLYFYWYRQILGQKVEFLVSFYNNEISEKSEIFDDQFSVERPDGSNFTLKIRSTKLEDSAMYFCASRKDLTPRDTEAFFGQGTRLTVV.